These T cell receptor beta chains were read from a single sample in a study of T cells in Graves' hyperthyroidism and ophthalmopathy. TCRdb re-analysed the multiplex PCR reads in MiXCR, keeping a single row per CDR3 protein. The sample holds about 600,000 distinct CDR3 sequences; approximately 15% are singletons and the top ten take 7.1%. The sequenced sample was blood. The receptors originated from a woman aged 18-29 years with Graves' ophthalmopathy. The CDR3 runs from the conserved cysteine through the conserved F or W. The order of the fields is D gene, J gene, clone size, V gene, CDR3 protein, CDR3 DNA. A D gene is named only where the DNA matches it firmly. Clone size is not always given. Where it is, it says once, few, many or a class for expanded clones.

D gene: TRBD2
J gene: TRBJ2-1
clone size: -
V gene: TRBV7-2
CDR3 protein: CASSLKWGGNEQFF
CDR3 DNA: TGTGCCAGCAGCTTAAAGTGGGGGGGGAATGAGCAGTTCTTC

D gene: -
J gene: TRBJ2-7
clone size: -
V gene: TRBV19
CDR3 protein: CASSIERYEQYF
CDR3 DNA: TGTGCCAGTAGTATAGAACGGTACGAGCAGTACTTC

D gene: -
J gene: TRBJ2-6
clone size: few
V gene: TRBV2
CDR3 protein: CASREQSSGANVPTF
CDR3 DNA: TGTGCCAGCAGGGAACAGAGCTCTGGGGCCAACGTCCCGACTTTC

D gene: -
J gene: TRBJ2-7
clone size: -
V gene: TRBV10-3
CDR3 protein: CAIRSGSRPEQYF
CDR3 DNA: TGTGCCATCAGGTCCGGATCCCGCCCCGAGCAGTACTTC

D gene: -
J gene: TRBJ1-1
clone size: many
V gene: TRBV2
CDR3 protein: CASMGGVKSTEAFF
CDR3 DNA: TGTGCCAGCATGGGGGGGGTGAAGAGCACTGAAGCTTTCTTT

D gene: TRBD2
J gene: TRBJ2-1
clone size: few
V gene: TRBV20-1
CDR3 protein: CSARRPGLAGGKFSYNEQFF
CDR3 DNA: TGCAGTGCTAGAAGACCGGGACTAGCGGGAGGGAAATTCTCCTACAATGAGCAGTTCTTC

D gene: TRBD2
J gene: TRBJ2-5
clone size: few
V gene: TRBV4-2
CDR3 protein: CASSPRGRREETQYF
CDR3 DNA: TGTGCCAGCAGCCCCCGAGGGCGGCGGGAGGAGACCCAGTACTTC

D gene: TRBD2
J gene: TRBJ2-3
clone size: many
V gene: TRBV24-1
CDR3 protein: CAISTSGSTDTQYF
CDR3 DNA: TGTGCCATTTCGACTAGCGGGAGCACAGATACGCAGTATTTT

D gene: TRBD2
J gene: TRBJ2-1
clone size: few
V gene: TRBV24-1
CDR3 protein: CATSATGLAGGSEQFF
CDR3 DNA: TGTGCCACCAGTGCCACCGGACTAGCGGGAGGGAGTGAGCAGTTCTTC

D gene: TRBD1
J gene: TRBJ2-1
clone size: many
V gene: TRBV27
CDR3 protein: CASSPGQYYNEQFF
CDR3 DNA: TGTGCCAGCAGTCCGGGACAGTACTACAATGAGCAGTTCTTC

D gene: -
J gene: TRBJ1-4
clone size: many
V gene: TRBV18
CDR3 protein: CASSPPLRGDNEKLFF
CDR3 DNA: TGTGCCAGCTCACCGCCACTCAGGGGAGATAATGAAAAACTGTTTTTT

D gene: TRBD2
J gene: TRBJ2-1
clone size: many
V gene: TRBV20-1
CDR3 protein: CSARALAGVAFGGEQFF
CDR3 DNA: TGCAGTGCTAGGGCGCTAGCGGGAGTTGCCTTCGGCGGTGAGCAGTTCTTC

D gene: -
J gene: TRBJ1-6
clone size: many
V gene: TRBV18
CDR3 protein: CASSPFHNSPLHF
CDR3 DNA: TGTGCCAGCTCACCGTTCCACAATTCACCCCTCCACTTT

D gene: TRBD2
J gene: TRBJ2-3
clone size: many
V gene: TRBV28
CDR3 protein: CASLEQGPGTSGVTDTQYF
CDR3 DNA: TGTGCCAGCTTAGAGCAAGGGCCAGGGACTAGCGGGGTCACAGATACGCAGTATTTT

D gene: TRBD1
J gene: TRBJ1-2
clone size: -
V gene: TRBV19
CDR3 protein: CASSPQTGDYGYTF
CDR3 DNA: TGTGCCAGTAGTCCTCAGACAGGGGACTATGGCTACACCTTC

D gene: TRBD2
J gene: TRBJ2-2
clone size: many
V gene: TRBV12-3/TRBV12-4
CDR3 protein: CASSFLPGGPTGELFF
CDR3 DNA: TGTGCCAGCAGTTTCTTACCGGGAGGGCCAACCGGGGAGCTGTTTTTT

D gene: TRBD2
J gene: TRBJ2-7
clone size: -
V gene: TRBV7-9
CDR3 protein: CASSSPRGGTSGTYEQYF
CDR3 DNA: TGTGCCAGCAGCTCCCCCCGGGGGGGGACTAGCGGTACCTACGAGCAGTACTTC

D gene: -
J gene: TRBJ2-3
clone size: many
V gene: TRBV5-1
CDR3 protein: CASSFGSRQSTDTQYF
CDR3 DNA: TGCGCCAGCAGCTTCGGTTCTCGACAGAGCACAGATACGCAGTATTTT

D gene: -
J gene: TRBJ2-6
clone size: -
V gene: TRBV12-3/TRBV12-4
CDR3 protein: CASSDHSSGANVLTF
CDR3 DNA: TGTGCCAGCAGTGATCACAGCTCTGGGGCCAACGTCCTGACTTTC

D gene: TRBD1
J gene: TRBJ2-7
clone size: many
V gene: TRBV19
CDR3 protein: CASSIGLDRGYEQYF
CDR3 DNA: TGTGCCAGTAGTATTGGCCTCGACAGGGGGTACGAGCAGTACTTC

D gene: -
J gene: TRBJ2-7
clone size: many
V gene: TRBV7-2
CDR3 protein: CASSLELGYFYEQYF
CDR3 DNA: TGTGCCAGCAGCTTAGAACTAGGTTACTTCTACGAGCAGTACTTC

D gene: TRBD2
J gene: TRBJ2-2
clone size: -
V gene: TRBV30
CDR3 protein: CAWIAGVNTGELFF
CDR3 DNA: TGTGCCTGGATAGCGGGAGTTAACACCGGGGAGCTGTTTTTT

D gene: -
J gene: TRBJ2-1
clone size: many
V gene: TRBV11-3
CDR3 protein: CASSPLQVFGEVNEQFF
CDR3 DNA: TGTGCCAGCAGCCCCCTTCAGGTGTTTGGCGAGGTAAATGAGCAGTTCTTC

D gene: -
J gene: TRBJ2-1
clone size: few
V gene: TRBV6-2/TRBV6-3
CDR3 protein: CASTNAHNEQFF
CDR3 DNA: TGTGCCAGCACGAACGCACACAATGAGCAGTTCTTC

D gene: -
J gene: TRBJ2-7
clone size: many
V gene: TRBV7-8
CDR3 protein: CASSLLFQGSSYEQYF
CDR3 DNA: TGTGCCAGCAGCTTATTGTTTCAGGGGAGCTCCTACGAGCAGTACTTC

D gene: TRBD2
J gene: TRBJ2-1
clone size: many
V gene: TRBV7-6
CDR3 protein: CASSLGGGNDEQFF
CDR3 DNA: TGTGCCAGCAGCTTAGGGGGAGGGAACGATGAGCAGTTCTTC

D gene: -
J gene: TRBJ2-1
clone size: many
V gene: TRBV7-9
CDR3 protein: CASSWVADLQGEQFF
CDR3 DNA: TGTGCCAGCAGCTGGGTTGCGGACCTACAGGGTGAGCAGTTCTTC

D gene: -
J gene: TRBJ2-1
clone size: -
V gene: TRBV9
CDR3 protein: CASSLVWLANLDEQFF
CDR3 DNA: TGTGCCAGCAGCTTAGTCTGGCTAGCCAACCTGGATGAGCAGTTCTTC

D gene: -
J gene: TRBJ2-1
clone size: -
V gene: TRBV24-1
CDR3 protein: CATSDPPGSREQFF
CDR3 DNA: TGTGCCACCAGTGATCCACCAGGGTCCCGTGAGCAGTTCTTC

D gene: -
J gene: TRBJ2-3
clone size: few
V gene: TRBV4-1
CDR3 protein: CASSQTPPDTQYF
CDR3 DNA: TGCGCCAGCAGCCAAACCCCACCAGATACGCAGTATTTT

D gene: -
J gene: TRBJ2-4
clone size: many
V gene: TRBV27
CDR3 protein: CASSKVARAKNIQYF
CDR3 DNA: TGTGCCAGCAGTAAAGTCGCTAGGGCCAAAAACATTCAGTACTTC

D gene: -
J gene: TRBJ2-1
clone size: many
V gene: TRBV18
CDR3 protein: CASSPPNVLARNNEQFF
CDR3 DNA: TGTGCCAGCTCACCACCTAATGTACTAGCAAGGAACAATGAGCAGTTCTTC

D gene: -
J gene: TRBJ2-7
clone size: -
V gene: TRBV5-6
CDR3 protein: CASSLGRPGRKLRLAYEQYF
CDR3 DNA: TGTGCCAGCAGCTTGGGACGGCCGGGACGGAAATTAAGATTAGCGTACGAGCAGTACTTC

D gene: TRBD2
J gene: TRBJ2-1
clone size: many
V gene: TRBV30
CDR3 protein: CAWSMGLASYNEQFF
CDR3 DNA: TGTGCCTGGAGTATGGGACTAGCGAGCTACAATGAGCAGTTCTTC

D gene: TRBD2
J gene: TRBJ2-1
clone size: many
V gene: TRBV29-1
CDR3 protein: CSVILAGGERYREQFF
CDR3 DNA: TGCAGCGTTATACTAGCGGGAGGGGAGAGGTATCGGGAGCAGTTCTTC

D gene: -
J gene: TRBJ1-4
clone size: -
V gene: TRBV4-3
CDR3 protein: CASSQDLRRLFF
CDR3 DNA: TGCGCCAGCAGCCAAGATCTTAGGCGGCTGTTTTTT

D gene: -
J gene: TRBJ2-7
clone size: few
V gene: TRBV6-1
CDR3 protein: CASSLGGHLSYEQYF
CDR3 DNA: TGTGCCAGCAGTTTGGGGGGCCATCTCTCCTACGAGCAGTACTTC

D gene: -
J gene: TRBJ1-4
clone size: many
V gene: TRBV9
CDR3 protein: CASSPSGANEKLFF
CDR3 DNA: TGTGCCAGCAGCCCCAGCGGGGCTAATGAAAAACTGTTTTTT

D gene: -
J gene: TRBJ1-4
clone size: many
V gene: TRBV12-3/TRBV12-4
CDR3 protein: CASLMAGMDEKLFF
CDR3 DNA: TGTGCCAGTCTAATGGCAGGGATGGATGAAAAACTGTTTTTT

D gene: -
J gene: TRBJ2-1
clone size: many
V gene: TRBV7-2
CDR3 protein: CASSTGPRGYNEQFF
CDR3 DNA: TGTGCCAGCAGCACAGGACCGAGAGGGTACAATGAGCAGTTCTTC

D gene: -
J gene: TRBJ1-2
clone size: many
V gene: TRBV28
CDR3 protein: CASSPQQDYGYTF
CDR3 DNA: TGTGCCAGCAGTCCCCAGCAGGACTATGGCTACACCTTC

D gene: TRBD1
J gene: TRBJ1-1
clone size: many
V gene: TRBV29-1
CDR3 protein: CSVGDRVTEAFF
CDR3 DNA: TGCAGCGTCGGGGACAGGGTTACTGAAGCTTTCTTT